This T cell receptor beta chain was profiled in a study of regulatory T cells in long-lasting Graves disease. Findings and caveats of the study: Patients with persistent disease showed a bias toward TRBV28, TRBJ1-2 and TRBJ2-5.

Sample time point: newly diagnosed GD, antithyroid drugs for less than 3 months. RNA extracted from PBMCs served as the sequencing template. This clonotype showed up many times. Its antigen is not known. Relying on iRepertoire HTBI primers and Arm-PCR of CDR3 regions, the team built TCR beta libraries. TCRdb redid the calling of the multiplex PCR reads with MiXCR, one entry per CDR3 protein. The profile shows over 450,000 distinct CDR3 sequences, around 12% of them singletons. CDR1 is MDHEN and CDR2 is SYDVKM in the germline V gene. Trimming took 2 bases from V and 4 from J, leaving 14 bases between them. The CDR3 is 15 residues long. These data were also reused for a study on T cells in Graves' hyperthyroidism and ophthalmopathy. As that report states: The HTBI primer set was used in a first-round RT-PCR of the TCR CDR3. Also found in blood were most expanded thyroid clonotypes above 0.001.

V and J are TRBV28 and TRBJ1-2; D not certain. The clonotype was recovered from a woman under 40 with Graves disease. The sample in question was peripheral blood mononuclear cells (PBMCs), obtained at new diagnosis, from a patient treated with antithyroid drugs. Here the CDR3 DNA reads TGTGCCAGCAGTTTAACTTTTGGGAGCGGCTATGGCTACACCTTC. This sequence encodes CASSLTFGSGYGYTF.